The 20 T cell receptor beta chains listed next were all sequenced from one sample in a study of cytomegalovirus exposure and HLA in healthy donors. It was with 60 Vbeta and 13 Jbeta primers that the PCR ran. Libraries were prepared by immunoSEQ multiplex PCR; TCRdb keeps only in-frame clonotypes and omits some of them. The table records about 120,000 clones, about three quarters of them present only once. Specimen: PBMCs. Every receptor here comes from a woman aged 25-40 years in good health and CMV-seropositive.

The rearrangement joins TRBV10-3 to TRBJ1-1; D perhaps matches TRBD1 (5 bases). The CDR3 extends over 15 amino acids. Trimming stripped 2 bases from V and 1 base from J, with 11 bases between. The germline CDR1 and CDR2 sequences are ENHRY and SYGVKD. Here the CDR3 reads CAISERTTGNTEAFF. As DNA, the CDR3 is TGTGCCATCAGTGAGCGGACCACAGGGAACACTGAAGCTTTCTTT.

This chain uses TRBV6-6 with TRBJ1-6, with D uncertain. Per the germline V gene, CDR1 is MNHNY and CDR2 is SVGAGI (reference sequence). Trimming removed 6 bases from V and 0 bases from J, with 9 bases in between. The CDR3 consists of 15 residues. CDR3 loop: CASSDFGSYNSPLHF. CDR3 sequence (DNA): TGTGCCAGCAGCGACTTTGGCTCCTATAATTCACCCCTCCACTTT.

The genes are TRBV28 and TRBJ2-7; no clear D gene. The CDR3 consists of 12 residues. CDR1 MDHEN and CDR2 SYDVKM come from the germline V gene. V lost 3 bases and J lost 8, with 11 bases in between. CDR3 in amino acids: CASSLVRQQQYF. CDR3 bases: TGTGCCAGCAGTTTGGTCAGGCAGCAGCAGTACTTC.

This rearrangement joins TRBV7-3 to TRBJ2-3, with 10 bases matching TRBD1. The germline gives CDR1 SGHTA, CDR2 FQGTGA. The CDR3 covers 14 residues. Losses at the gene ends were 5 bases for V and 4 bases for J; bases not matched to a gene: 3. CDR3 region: CASSQGQGPDTQYF. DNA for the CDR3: TGTGCCAGCAGCCAGGGACAGGGGCCAGATACGCAGTATTTT.

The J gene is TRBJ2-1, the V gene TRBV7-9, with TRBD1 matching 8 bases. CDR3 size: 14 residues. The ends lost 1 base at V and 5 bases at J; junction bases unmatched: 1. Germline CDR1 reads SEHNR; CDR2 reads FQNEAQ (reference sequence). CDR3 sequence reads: CASSLVQGDNEQFF. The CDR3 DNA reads TGTGCCAGCAGCTTAGTACAGGGGGACAATGAGCAGTTCTTC.

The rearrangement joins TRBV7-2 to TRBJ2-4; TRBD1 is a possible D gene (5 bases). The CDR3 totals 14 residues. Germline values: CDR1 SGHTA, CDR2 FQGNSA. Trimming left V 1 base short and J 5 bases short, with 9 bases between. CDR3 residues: CASSLVRGQNIQYF. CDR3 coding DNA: TGTGCCAGCAGCTTAGTTAGGGGCCAAAACATTCAGTACTTC.

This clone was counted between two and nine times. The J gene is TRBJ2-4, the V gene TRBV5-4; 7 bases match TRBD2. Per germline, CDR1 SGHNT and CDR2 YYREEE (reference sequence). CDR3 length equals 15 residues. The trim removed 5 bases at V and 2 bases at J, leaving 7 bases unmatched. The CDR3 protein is CASSSPGTTKNIQYF. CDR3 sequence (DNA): TGTGCCAGCAGTTCACCCGGGACTACCAAAAACATTCAGTACTTC.

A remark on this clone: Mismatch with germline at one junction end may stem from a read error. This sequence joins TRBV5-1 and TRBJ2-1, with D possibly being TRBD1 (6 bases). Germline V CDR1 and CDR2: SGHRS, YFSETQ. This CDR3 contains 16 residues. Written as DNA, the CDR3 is TGCGCCAGCAGATTGGGTTGGGACATAACGTACAATGAGCAGTTCTTC. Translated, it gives CASRLGWDITYNEQFF.

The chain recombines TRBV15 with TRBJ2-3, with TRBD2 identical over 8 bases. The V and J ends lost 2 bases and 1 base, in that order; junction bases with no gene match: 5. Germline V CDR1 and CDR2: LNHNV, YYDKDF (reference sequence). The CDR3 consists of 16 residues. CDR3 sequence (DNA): TGTGCCACCAGCAGAAACAAAGCGGGGGGCACAGATACGCAGTATTTT. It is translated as CATSRNKAGGTDTQYF.

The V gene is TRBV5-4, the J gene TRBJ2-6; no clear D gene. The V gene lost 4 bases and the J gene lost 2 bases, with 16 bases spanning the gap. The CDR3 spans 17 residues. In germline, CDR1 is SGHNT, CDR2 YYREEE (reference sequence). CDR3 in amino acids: CASSAKSPNTGANVLTF. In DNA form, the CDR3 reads TGTGCCAGCAGCGCCAAATCACCCAACACTGGGGCCAACGTCCTGACTTTC.

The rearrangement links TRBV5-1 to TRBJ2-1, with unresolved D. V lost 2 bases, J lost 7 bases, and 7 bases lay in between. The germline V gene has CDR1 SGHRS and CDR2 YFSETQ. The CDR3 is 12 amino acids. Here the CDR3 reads CASSLALNEQFF. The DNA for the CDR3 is TGCGCCAGCAGCTTAGCTCTGAATGAGCAGTTCTTC.

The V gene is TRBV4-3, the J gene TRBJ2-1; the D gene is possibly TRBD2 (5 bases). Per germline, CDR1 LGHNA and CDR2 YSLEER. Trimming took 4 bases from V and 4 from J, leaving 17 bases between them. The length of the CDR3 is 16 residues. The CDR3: CASSPRRRHFYNEQFF. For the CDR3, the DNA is TGCGCCAGCAGCCCCAGGAGGCGGCACTTTTACAATGAGCAGTTCTTC.

The CDR3, as DNA: TGTGCCTGGAGTAGGGGGACAGGGGCCAGCTCCTACGAGCAGTACTTC. It yields the protein CAWSRGTGASSYEQYF. The chain is built from TRBV30 and TRBJ2-7, with 10 bases fitting TRBD1. Germline CDR1 and CDR2: GTSNPN and SVGIG (reference sequence). The junction had 7 bases not matched to a gene; V was cut back by 2 bases and J by 0 bases. The CDR3 spans 16 residues.

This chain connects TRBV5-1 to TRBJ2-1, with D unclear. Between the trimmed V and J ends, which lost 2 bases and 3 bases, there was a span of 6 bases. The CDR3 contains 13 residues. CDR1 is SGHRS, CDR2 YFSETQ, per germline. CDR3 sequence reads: CASSFEDYNEQFF. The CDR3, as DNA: TGCGCCAGCAGCTTCGAGGACTACAATGAGCAGTTCTTC.

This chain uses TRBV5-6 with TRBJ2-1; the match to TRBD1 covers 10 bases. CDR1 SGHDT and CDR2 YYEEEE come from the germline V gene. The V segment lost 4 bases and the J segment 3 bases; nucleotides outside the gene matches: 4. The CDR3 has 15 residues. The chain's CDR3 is CASSETGGYYNEQFF. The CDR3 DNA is TGTGCCAGCAGCGAGACAGGGGGCTACTACAATGAGCAGTTCTTC.

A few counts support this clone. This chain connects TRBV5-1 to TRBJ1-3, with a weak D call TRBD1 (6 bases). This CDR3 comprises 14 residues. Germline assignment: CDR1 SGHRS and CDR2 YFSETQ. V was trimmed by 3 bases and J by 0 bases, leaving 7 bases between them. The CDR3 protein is CASSWDNSGNTIYF. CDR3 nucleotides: TGCGCCAGCAGCTGGGACAACTCTGGAAACACCATATATTTT.

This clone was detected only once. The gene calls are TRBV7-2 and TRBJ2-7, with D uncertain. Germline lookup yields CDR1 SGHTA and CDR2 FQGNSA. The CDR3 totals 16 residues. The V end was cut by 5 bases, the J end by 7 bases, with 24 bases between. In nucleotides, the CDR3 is TGTGCCAGCAGCGCCAACATCATTGGCCTTTCCGGGGAGCAGTACTTC. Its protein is CASSANIIGLSGEQYF. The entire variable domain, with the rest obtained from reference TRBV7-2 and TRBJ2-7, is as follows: GAGVSQSPSNKVTEKGKDVELRCDPISGHTALYWYRQSLGQGLEFLIYFQGNSAPDKSGLPSDRFSAERTGGSVSTLTIQRTQQEDSAVYLCASSANIIGLSGEQYFGPGTRLTVT.

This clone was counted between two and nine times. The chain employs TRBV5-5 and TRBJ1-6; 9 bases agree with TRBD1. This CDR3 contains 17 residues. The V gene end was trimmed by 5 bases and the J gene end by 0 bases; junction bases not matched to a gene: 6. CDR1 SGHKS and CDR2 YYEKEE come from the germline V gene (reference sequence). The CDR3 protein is CASRMGTGSSYNSPLHF. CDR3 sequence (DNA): TGTGCCAGCAGGATGGGGACAGGGAGCTCCTATAATTCACCCCTCCACTTT.

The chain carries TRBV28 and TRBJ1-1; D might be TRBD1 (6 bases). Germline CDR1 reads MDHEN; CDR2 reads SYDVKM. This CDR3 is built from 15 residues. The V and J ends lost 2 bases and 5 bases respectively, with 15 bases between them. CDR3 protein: CASSLRQGMRTEAFF. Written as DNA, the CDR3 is TGTGCCAGCAGTTTACGTCAGGGGATGAGAACTGAAGCTTTCTTT.

CDR3 sequence reads: CAWSPTGAGANVLTF. CDR3 DNA: TGTGCCTGGAGCCCGACAGGGGCTGGGGCCAACGTCCTGACTTTC. This sequence joins TRBV30 and TRBJ2-6; TRBD1 matches at 8 bases. Per the germline V gene, CDR1 is GTSNPN and CDR2 is SVGIG (reference sequence). With V trimmed by 3 bases and J by 2 bases, 3 bases remained unmatched. The CDR3 is 15 amino acids.